A selection of T cell receptor beta chains follows, all from one sample in a study of blood T cell repertoires in COVID-19. Assay: immunoSEQ multiplex PCR; the TCRdb copy retains only in-frame clones and omits some. The repertoire holds 110,000 to 150,000 clones, with roughly 80% as singletons. The specimen sequenced was PBMCs or T cells enriched from blood (not recorded which). These receptors were taken from a man aged 45-65 years who had recovered from COVID-19. The CDR3 runs from the conserved cysteine through the conserved F or W. The D gene is left open where the match is weak. Clone size appears in some rows only: once, few, many, or a class for an expanded clone.

length,D,size,J,V,CDR3,DNA
16,.,.,TRBJ2-5,TRBV5-1,CASSLTSGARQETQYF,TGCGCCAGCAGCTTGACTTCTGGGGCCCGCCAAGAGACCCAGTACTTC
16,TRBD2,.,TRBJ2-3,TRBV9,CASIVGRDGGIDTQYF,TGTGCCAGCATCGTAGGGAGGGACGGGGGAATAGATACGCAGTATTTT
16,TRBD2,.,TRBJ2-2,TRBV6-1,CASSESTSGAAGELFF,TGTGCCAGCAGTGAATCGACTAGCGGGGCGGCCGGGGAGCTGTTTTTT
15,TRBD1,.,TRBJ2-4,TRBV5-4,CASSFPDRGGNIQYF,TGTGCCAGCAGCTTCCCGGACAGGGGAGGGAACATTCAGTACTTC
13,TRBD1,.,TRBJ1-2,TRBV28,CASSWKTGSGYTF,TGTGCCAGCAGTTGGAAGACAGGGTCTGGCTACACCTTC
15,TRBD1,few,TRBJ2-5,TRBV11-3,CASSPGGQAPETQYF,TGTGCCAGCAGCCCAGGGGGACAGGCCCCAGAGACCCAGTACTTC
13,.,.,TRBJ1-4,TRBV7-2,CASSPSREGKLFF,TGTGCCAGCAGCCCCAGCAGGGAAGGAAAACTGTTTTTT
12,.,.,TRBJ2-7,TRBV28,CASMRGAHEQYF,TGTGCCAGCATGCGGGGTGCCCACGAGCAGTACTTC
15,.,once,TRBJ1-5,TRBV2,CASSEDRHSNQPQHF,TGTGCCAGCAGTGAAGACAGACATAGCAATCAGCCCCAGCATTTT
17,.,.,TRBJ2-2,TRBV15,CATSREYTGSMAGELFF,TGTGCCACCAGCAGGGAATATACAGGGTCGATGGCCGGGGAGCTGTTTTTT
14,TRBD1,few,TRBJ2-5,TRBV29-1,CSVVLGQGTKTQYF,TGCAGCGTTGTCTTAGGACAGGGGACAAAGACCCAGTACTTC
15,TRBD2,once,TRBJ2-7,TRBV3-1/TRBV3-2,CASSQDGVAGSEQYF,TGTGCCAGCAGCCAAGACGGGGTAGCGGGATCCGAGCAGTACTTC
11,.,.,TRBJ2-1,TRBV6-4,CASIGENEQFF,TGTGCCAGCATTGGGGAGAATGAGCAGTTCTTC
14,.,.,TRBJ1-6,TRBV7-2,CASNLGGSNSPLHF,TGTGCCAGCAACCTCGGGGGGAGTAATTCACCCCTCCACTTT
13,.,.,TRBJ1-5,TRBV6-5,CASRGAYNQPQHF,TGTGCCAGCAGGGGGGCCTATAATCAGCCCCAGCATTTT
16,.,once,TRBJ2-5,TRBV7-8,CASSTTTRGLGETQYF,TGTGCCAGCAGCACGACGACCAGGGGCCTAGGAGAGACCCAGTACTTC
15,TRBD1,.,TRBJ2-3,TRBV5-1,CASSTDRGRADTQYF,TGCGCCAGCAGCACCGACAGGGGGCGAGCGGATACGCAGTATTTT
12,.,.,TRBJ1-4,TRBV6-2/TRBV6-3,CASSYFGEKLFF,TGTGCCAGCAGTTACTTCGGTGAAAAACTGTTTTTT
14,TRBD1,.,TRBJ1-4,TRBV7-2,CASRTGGNNEKLFF,TGTGCCAGCAGAACAGGGGGGAATAATGAAAAACTGTTTTTT
11,.,.,TRBJ1-2,TRBV20-1,CSNSGARGYTF,TGCAGCAATAGCGGGGCGAGAGGCTACACCTTC
13,TRBD1,once,TRBJ2-5,TRBV6-2/TRBV6-3,CASSDRVQETQYF,TGTGCCAGCAGTGACAGGGTCCAAGAGACCCAGTACTTC
14,TRBD1,.,TRBJ2-1,TRBV5-6,CASSSGQGGNEQFF,TGTGCCAGCAGCAGCGGACAGGGGGGGAATGAGCAGTTCTTC
16,.,.,TRBJ2-1,TRBV5-4,CASSPRGKSSYNEQFF,TGTGCCAGCAGCCCCCGGGGTAAGAGCTCCTACAATGAGCAGTTCTTC
15,.,few,TRBJ1-5,TRBV19,CASSMWDTSNQPQHF,TGTGCCAGTAGTATGTGGGACACTTCAAATCAGCCCCAGCATTTT
15,.,.,TRBJ2-7,TRBV16,CASSQSGAGGYEQYF,TGTGCCAGCAGCCAATCGGGAGCGGGTGGCTACGAGCAGTACTTC
14,.,.,TRBJ1-2,TRBV6-5,CASSYVGSDYGYTF,TGTGCCAGCAGTTACGTAGGTTCCGACTACGGCTACACCTTC
13,.,.,TRBJ1-1,TRBV5-1,CASSLGRGTEAFF,TGCGCCAGCAGCTTGGGTAGGGGCACTGAAGCTTTCTTT
14,.,.,TRBJ1-2,TRBV21-1,CASTVAGVGYGYTF,TGTGCCAGCACGGTAGCAGGGGTGGGCTATGGCTACACCTTC
15,TRBD1,.,TRBJ1-4,TRBV19,CASSRPGQDKEKLFF,TGTGCCAGTAGTAGACCGGGACAGGACAAGGAAAAACTGTTTTTT
14,TRBD2,once,TRBJ2-1,TRBV30,CAWTQAGGYNEQFF,TGTGCCTGGACCCAAGCGGGGGGGTACAATGAGCAGTTCTTC
16,TRBD1,.,TRBJ1-3,TRBV4-1,CASSLVGTAQGNTIYF,TGCGCCAGCAGCCTCGTGGGGACAGCTCAGGGAAACACCATATATTTT
13,.,.,TRBJ1-1,TRBV5-4,CASSIQGNTEAFF,TGTGCCAGCAGCATCCAGGGGAACACTGAAGCTTTCTTT
13,.,.,TRBJ1-1,TRBV21-1,CASRDNPHTEAFF,TGTGCCAGCCGGGACAACCCCCACACTGAAGCTTTCTTT
14,TRBD1,.,TRBJ1-4,TRBV6-5,CASARDRVGEKLFF,TGTGCTAGCGCGAGGGACAGGGTAGGGGAAAAACTGTTTTTT
13,TRBD1,.,TRBJ1-1,TRBV7-2,CASSLDGQGEAFF,TGTGCCAGCAGCTTAGACGGACAGGGTGAAGCTTTCTTT
15,.,.,TRBJ1-5,TRBV27,CASIMGGASNQPQHF,TGTGCCAGCATTATGGGGGGGGCAAGCAATCAGCCCCAGCATTTT
16,TRBD1,.,TRBJ1-6,TRBV7-6,CATKETGSSYNSPLHF,TGTGCCACCAAAGAGACAGGGAGCTCCTATAATTCACCCCTCCACTTT
13,TRBD1,.,TRBJ2-5,TRBV2,CASSGDREETQYF,TGTGCCAGCAGTGGGGACAGGGAGGAGACCCAGTACTTC
15,TRBD2,once,TRBJ2-4,TRBV28,CASRRGGLGKNIQYF,TGTGCCAGCAGACGCGGGGGGCTCGGCAAAAACATTCAGTACTTC
13,TRBD1,.,TRBJ1-1,TRBV18,CASSPDRATEAFF,TGTGCCAGCTCACCGGACAGGGCTACTGAAGCTTTCTTT
16,.,.,TRBJ2-3,TRBV6-7,CASSPTVGGATDTQYF,TGTGCCAGCAGTCCGACAGTGGGGGGGGCCACAGATACGCAGTATTTT
10,.,.,TRBJ1-4,TRBV29-1,CSVYSEKLFF,TGCAGCGTTTATAGTGAAAAACTGTTTTTT
13,.,.,TRBJ1-4,TRBV19,CASKERVREKLFF,TGTGCCAGTAAGGAGAGGGTGAGGGAAAAACTGTTTTTT
13,.,.,TRBJ1-2,TRBV28,CASSGTPHHGYTF,TGTGCCAGCAGTGGGACACCCCATCATGGCTACACCTTC
10,.,.,TRBJ2-1,TRBV12-5,CASGSNQQFF,TGTGCTAGTGGAAGCAATCAGCAGTTCTTC
16,.,.,TRBJ1-6,TRBV6-5,CASSFITVPNNSPLHF,TGTGCCAGCAGTTTCATCACAGTGCCAAATAATTCACCCCTCCACTTT
15,TRBD1,.,TRBJ2-1,TRBV2,CASSEQGGKYNEQFF,TGTGCCAGCAGTGAACAAGGGGGCAAGTACAATGAGCAGTTCTTC
12,.,.,TRBJ2-7,TRBV2,CASRGGSYEQYF,TGTGCCAGCAGAGGGGGCTCCTACGAGCAGTACTTC
15,TRBD1,.,TRBJ2-2,TRBV5-8,CASRRRDRHTGELFF,TGTGCCAGCAGGCGCCGGGACAGACACACCGGGGAGCTGTTTTTT
14,.,.,TRBJ1-1,TRBV5-4,CASSLIGVNTEAFF,TGTGCCAGCAGCTTGATAGGGGTAAACACTGAAGCTTTCTTT
12,.,.,TRBJ2-5,TRBV6-6,CATLVGGETQYF,TGTGCCACCTTGGTTGGGGGGGAGACCCAGTACTTC
16,TRBD1,.,TRBJ2-3,TRBV2,CASWAKGTGQGDTQYF,TGTGCCAGCTGGGCCAAGGGGACAGGGCAGGGAGATACGCAGTATTTT
14,.,.,TRBJ1-4,TRBV10-3,CAISALPTNEKLFF,TGTGCCATCAGTGCCCTCCCAACTAATGAAAAACTGTTTTTT